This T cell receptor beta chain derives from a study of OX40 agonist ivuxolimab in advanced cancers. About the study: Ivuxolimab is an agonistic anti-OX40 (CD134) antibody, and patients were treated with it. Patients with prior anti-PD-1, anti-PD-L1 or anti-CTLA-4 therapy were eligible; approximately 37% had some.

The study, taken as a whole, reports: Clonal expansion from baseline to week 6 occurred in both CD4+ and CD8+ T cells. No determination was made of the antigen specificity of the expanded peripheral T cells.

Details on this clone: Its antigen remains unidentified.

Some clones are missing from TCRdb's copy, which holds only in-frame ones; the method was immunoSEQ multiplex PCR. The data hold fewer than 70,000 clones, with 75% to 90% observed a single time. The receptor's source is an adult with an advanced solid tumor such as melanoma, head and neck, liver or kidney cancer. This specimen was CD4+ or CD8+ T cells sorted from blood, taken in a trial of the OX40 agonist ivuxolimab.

The CDR3: CASSLGQGEGQPQHF. The CDR3 region has the DNA TGTGCCAGTAGTTTGGGACAGGGGGAAGGGCAGCCCCAGCATTTT. This sequence joins TRBV19 and TRBJ1-5; the match to TRBD1 covers 11 bases. The CDR3 is 15 amino acids. V was pared by 5 bases and J by 7 bases, with 7 bases of the junction left unmatched. CDR1 is LNHDA and CDR2 is SQIVND in the germline V gene (reference sequence).